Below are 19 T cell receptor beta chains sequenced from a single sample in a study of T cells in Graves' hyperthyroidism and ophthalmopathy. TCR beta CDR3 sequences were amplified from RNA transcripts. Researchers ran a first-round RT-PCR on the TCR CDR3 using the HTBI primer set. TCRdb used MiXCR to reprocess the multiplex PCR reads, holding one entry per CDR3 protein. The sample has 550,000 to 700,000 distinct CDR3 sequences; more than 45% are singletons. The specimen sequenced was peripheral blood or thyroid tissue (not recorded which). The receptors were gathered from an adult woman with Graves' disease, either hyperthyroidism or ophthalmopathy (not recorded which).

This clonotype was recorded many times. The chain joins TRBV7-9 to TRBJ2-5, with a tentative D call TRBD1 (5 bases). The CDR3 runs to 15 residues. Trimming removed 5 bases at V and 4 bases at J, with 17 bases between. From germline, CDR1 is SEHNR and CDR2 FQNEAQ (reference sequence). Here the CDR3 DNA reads TGTGCCAGCAGCCCCAGGGTCACCGCCGGAGAGACCCAGTACTTC. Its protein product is CASSPRVTAGETQYF.

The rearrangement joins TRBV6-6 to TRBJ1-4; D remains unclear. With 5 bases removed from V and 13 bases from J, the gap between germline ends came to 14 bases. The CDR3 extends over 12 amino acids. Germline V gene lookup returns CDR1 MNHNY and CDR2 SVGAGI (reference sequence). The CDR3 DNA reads TGTGCCAGCAGTCTTCCAAGGGAGACACTGTTTTTT. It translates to CASSLPRETLFF.

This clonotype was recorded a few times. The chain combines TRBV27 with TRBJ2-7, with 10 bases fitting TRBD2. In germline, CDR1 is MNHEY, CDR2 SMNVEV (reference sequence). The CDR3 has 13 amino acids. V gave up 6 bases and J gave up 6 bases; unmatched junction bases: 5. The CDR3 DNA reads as TGTGCCAGCAGGCTAGCGGGAGCATCCGAGCAGTACTTC. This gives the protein CASRLAGASEQYF.

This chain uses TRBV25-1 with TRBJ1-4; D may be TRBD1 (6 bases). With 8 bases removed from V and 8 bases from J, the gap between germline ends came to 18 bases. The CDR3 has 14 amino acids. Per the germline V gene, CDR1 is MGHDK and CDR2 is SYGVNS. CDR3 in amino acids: CASVEGTGREKLFF. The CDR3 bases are TGTGCCAGCGTTGAAGGCACAGGGCGAGAAAAACTGTTTTTT.

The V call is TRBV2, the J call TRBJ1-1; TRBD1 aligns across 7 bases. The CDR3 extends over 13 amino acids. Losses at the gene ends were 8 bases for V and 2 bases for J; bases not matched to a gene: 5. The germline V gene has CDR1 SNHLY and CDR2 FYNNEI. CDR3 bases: TGTGCCAGCGACAGGGAAGTAAACACTGAAGCTTTCTTT. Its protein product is CASDREVNTEAFF.

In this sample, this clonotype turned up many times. Here the CDR3 reads CASSPRRQGLTYEQYF. The CDR3 nucleotides are TGTGCCAGCAGTCCGAGACGACAGGGCCTGACCTACGAGCAGTACTTC. The chain is built from TRBV3-1 and TRBJ2-7; the match to TRBD1 covers 7 bases. There are 16 residues in the CDR3. Trimming cost V 6 bases and J 2 bases; bases outside gene matches: 13. CDR1 LGHDT and CDR2 YNNKEL come from the germline V gene (reference sequence).

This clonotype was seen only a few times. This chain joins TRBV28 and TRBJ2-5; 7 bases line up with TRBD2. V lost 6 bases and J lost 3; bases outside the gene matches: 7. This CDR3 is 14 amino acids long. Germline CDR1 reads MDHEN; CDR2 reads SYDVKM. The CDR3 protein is CASSATSVKETQYF. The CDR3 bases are TGTGCCAGCAGCGCTACTAGCGTAAAAGAGACCCAGTACTTC.

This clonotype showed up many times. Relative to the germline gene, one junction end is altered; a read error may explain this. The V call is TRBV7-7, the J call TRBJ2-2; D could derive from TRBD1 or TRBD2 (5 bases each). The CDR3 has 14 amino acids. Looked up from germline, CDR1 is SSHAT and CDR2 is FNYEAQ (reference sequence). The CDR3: CASSPGPTTGELFF. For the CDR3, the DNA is TGTGCTAGCAGCCCGGGACCGACCACCGGGGAGCTGTTTTTT. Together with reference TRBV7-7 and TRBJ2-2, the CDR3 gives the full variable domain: GAGVSQSPRYKVTKRGQDVTLRCDPISSHATLYWYQQALGQGPEFLTYFNYEAQPDKSGLPSDRFSAERPEGSISTLTIQRTEQRDSAMYRCASSPGPTTGELFFGEGSRLTVL.

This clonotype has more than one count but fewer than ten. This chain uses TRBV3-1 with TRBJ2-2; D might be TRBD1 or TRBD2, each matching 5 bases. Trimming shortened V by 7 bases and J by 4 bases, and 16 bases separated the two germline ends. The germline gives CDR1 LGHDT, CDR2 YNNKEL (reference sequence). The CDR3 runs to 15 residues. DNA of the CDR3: TGTGCCAGCACCACCGGGACGGATTTCACCGGGGAGCTGTTTTTT. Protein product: CASTTGTDFTGELFF.

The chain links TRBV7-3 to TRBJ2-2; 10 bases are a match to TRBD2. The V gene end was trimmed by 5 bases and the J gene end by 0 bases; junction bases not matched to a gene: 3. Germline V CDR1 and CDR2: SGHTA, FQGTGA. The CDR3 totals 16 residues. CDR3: CASSRLAGSNTGELFF. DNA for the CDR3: TGTGCCAGCAGCAGACTAGCGGGTTCGAACACCGGGGAGCTGTTTTTT.

CDR3 nucleotide sequence: TGCGCCAGCAGCTTGCACAGGGCCGATGAGACCCAGTACTTC. This translates into CASSLHRADETQYF. The chain recombines TRBV5-1 with TRBJ2-5; a possible D gene is TRBD1 (6 bases). The CDR3 is made up of 14 amino acids. The germline gives CDR1 SGHRS, CDR2 YFSETQ. V was trimmed by 1 base and J by 5 bases, leaving 12 bases between them.

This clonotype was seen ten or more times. CDR3 region: CASSLAGASGQETQYF. The CDR3 DNA follows: TGCGCCAGCAGCTTGGCCGGGGCTTCGGGGCAAGAGACCCAGTACTTC. The gene calls are TRBV5-1 and TRBJ2-5; D is perhaps TRBD1 or TRBD2 (5 bases each). The CDR3 contains 16 residues. Germline V gene data show CDR1 as SGHRS and CDR2 as YFSETQ. Trimming took off 0 bases at V and 2 bases at J, with 14 bases between the two ends.

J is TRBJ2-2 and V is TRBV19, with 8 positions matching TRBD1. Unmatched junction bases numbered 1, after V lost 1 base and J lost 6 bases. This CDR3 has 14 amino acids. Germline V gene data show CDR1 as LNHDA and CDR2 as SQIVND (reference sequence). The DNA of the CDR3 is TGTGCCAGTAGTATAGCGACAGGGGCCGGGGAGCTGTTTTTT. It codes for CASSIATGAGELFF. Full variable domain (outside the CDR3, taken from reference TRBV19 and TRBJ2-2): DGGITQSPKYLFRKEGQNVTLSCEQNLNHDAMYWYRQDPGQGLRLIYYSQIVNDFQKGDIAEGYSVSREKKESFPLTVTSAQKNPTAFYLCASSIATGAGELFFGEGSRLTVL.

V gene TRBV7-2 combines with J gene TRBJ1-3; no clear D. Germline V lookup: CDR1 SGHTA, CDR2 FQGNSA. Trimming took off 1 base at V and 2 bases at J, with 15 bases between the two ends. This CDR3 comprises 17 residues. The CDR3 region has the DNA TGTGCCAGCAGCTTAGATGGCAGGCGACCTACTGGAAACACCATATATTTT. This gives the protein CASSLDGRRPTGNTIYF.

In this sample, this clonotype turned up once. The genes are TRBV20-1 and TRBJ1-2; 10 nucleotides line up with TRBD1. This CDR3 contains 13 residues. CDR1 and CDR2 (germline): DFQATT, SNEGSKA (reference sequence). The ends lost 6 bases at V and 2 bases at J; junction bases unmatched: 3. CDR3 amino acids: CSAWDRGNYGYTF. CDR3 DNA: TGCAGTGCGTGGGACAGGGGAAACTATGGCTACACCTTC.

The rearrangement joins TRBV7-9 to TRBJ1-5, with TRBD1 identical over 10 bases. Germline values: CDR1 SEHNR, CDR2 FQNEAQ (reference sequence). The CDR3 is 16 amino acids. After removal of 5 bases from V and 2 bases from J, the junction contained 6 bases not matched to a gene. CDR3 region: CASSPTGTGGNQPQHF. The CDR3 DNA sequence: TGTGCCAGCAGCCCCACCGGGACAGGGGGCAATCAGCCCCAGCATTTT.

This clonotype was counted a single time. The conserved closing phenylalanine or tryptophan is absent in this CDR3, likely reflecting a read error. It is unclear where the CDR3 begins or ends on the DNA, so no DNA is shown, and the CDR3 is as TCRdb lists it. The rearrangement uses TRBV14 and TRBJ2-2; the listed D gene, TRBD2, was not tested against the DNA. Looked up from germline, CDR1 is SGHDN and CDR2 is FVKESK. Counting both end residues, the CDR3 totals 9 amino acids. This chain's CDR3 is CASSSPGLA.

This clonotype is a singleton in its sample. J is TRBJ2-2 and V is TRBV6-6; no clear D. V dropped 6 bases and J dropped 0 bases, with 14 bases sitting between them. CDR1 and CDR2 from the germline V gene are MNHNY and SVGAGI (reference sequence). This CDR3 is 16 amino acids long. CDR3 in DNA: TGTGCCAGCAGCTTAACCGGGTCCGCGAACACCGGGGAGCTGTTTTTT. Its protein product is CASSLTGSANTGELFF.

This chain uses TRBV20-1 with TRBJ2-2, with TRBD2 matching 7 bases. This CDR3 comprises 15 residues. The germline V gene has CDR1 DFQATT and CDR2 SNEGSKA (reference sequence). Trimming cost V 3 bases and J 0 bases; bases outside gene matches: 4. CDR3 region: CSASRDYPNTGELFF. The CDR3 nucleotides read TGCAGTGCTAGCCGGGACTACCCGAACACCGGGGAGCTGTTTTTT.